The 2 T cell receptor beta chains below all came from one sample that was sequenced in a study of blood T cells in healthy people across ages. Using a J-beta primer mix together with a sample-barcoded 5' primer, a second PCR was run for 7 to 11 cycles. Using its own MiXCR run on the 5' RACE reads, TCRdb lists one record per CDR3 protein. This sample has over 600,000 distinct CDR3 sequences, with around 20% found just once. Sequencing used blood. The receptors derive from a man aged 65 to 79 in good health.

CDR3 loop: CSVVTSDPSYNEQFF. The CDR3 nucleotides read TGCAGCGTGGTCACTAGCGACCCCTCCTACAATGAGCAGTTCTTC. This chain connects TRBV29-1 to TRBJ2-1; 7 nucleotides agree with TRBD2. In germline, CDR1 is SQVTM, CDR2 ANQGSEA. V lost 6 bases and J lost 0; bases outside the gene matches: 8. This CDR3 is built from 15 residues.

The chain combines TRBV6-6 with TRBJ1-4; D ambiguous. Between the trimmed V and J ends, which lost 0 bases and 14 bases, there was a span of 16 bases. The CDR3 length is 14 residues. The germline CDR1 and CDR2 sequences are MNHNY and SVGAGI (reference sequence). CDR3 region: CASSYSSESGNLFF. In DNA, the CDR3 is TGTGCCAGCAGTTACTCCTCTGAAAGTGGAAACCTGTTTTTT.